The 13 T cell receptor beta chains in this list originate from one sample, sequenced in a study of blood T cell repertoires in COVID-19. Only in-frame clones appear in the TCRdb table, and some are missing; sequencing was by immunoSEQ multiplex PCR. The sample includes approximately 94,000 clones, around 88% of them seen just once. The specimen was peripheral blood. The receptor source for this set is a human donor in a cohort sampled during active COVID-19.

This chain uses TRBV6-5 with TRBJ1-2; D is uncertain. The V end lost 9 bases, the J end lost 14 bases, and 28 bases lay between the germline ends. CDR1 MNHEY and CDR2 SVGAGI come from the germline V gene. The CDR3 contains 14 residues. CDR3 sequence: CASVNFGLPELITF. The DNA of the CDR3 is TGTGCCAGTGTAAATTTCGGACTGCCTGAGCTGATAACCTTC.

The genes are TRBV14 and TRBJ1-6; D remains ambiguous. The CDR3 runs 15 residues. The germline gives CDR1 SGHDN, CDR2 FVKESK. V lost 0 bases and J 9 bases, leaving 12 bases between the germline ends. This CDR3 is CASSQDEGYLSPLHF. The CDR3 DNA reads TGTGCCAGCAGCCAAGACGAGGGCTACCTTTCACCCCTCCACTTT.

J is TRBJ1-1 and V is TRBV7-9; 9 bases agree with TRBD1. Germline CDR1 SEHNR, CDR2 FQNEAQ (reference sequence). The trim removed 4 bases at V and 3 bases at J, leaving 3 bases unmatched. This CDR3 is built from 14 residues. DNA for the CDR3: TGTGCCAGCAGCTCCCGACAGGGGGACACTGAAGCTTTCTTT. Amino acids: CASSSRQGDTEAFF.

V gene TRBV27 combines with J gene TRBJ1-1, with D possibly TRBD1 on 5 matching bases. The CDR3 consists of 13 residues. With 3 bases removed from V and 4 bases from J, the gap between germline ends came to 9 bases. Germline CDR1 MNHEY, CDR2 SMNVEV (reference sequence). This CDR3 is CASSLGGFTEAFF. CDR3 bases: TGTGCCAGCAGTTTGGGGGGGTTCACTGAAGCTTTCTTT.

The chain couples TRBV11-2 to TRBJ2-2; weak D call: TRBD2 (5 bases). This CDR3 comprises 15 residues. Germline CDR1 is SGHAT and CDR2 is FQNNGV. Trimming took 1 base from V and 5 from J, leaving 11 bases between them. The CDR3 loop is CASSLGSGATGELFF. In nucleotides, the CDR3 is TGTGCCAGCAGCTTAGGAAGCGGAGCTACCGGGGAGCTGTTTTTT. Full variable domain (outside the CDR3, taken from reference TRBV11-2 and TRBJ2-2): EAGVAQSPRYKIIEKRQSVAFWCNPISGHATLYWYQQILGQGPKLLIQFQNNGVVDDSQLPKDRFSAERLKGVDSTLKIQPAKLEDSAVYLCASSLGSGATGELFFGEGSRLTVL.

The V call is TRBV19, the J call TRBJ2-1; 7 bases match TRBD2. CDR3 length: 12 residues. V lost 5 bases and J lost 10; bases outside the gene matches: 5. Germline lookup yields CDR1 LNHDA and CDR2 SQIVND (reference sequence). CDR3 DNA: TGTGCCAGTAGTCGACTAGCTGGCGAGCAGTTCTTC. This gives the protein CASSRLAGEQFF.

This clone has a handful of counts. The chain employs TRBV5-1 and TRBJ1-1, with D unclear. CDR1 is SGHRS and CDR2 is YFSETQ in the germline V gene. V lost 4 bases, J lost 0 bases, and 7 bases lay in between. This CDR3 is built from 13 residues. CDR3 region: CASSPGVNTEAFF. CDR3 nucleotides: TGCGCCAGCAGCCCCGGGGTGAACACTGAAGCTTTCTTT.

This clone was seen once. The rearrangement joins TRBV9 to TRBJ2-7; TRBD2 might be the D (5 bases). CDR3 length: 14 residues. CDR1 and CDR2 from the germline V gene are SGDLS and YYNGEE. V was trimmed by 2 bases and J by 2 bases, leaving 11 bases between them. This CDR3 is CASSVDSTTYEQYF. Written as DNA, the CDR3 is TGTGCCAGCAGCGTGGACTCGACAACCTACGAGCAGTACTTC. The full variable domain, in which reference TRBV9 and TRBJ2-7 provide the parts outside the CDR3, is DSGVTQTPKHLITATGQRVTLRCSPRSGDLSVYWYQQSLDQGLQFLIQYYNGEERAKGNILERFSAQQFPDLHSELNLSSLELGDSALYFCASSVDSTTYEQYFGPGTRLTVT.

The chain joins TRBV19 to TRBJ2-1; D possibly corresponds to TRBD2 (5 bases). This CDR3 has 14 residues. Germline V gene data show CDR1 as LNHDA and CDR2 as SQIVND (reference sequence). Trimming left V 7 bases short and J 7 bases short, with 17 bases between. The DNA of the CDR3 is TGTGCCAGTACGGCAGCGGCAGGACCAAATGAGCAGTTCTTC. Translating gives CASTAAAGPNEQFF.

This chain uses TRBV19 with TRBJ2-7, with 8 bases identical to TRBD1. V was pared by 1 base and J by 7 bases, with 15 bases of the junction left unmatched. The CDR3 sequence is 17 residues long. CDR1 is LNHDA and CDR2 is SQIVND in the germline V gene (reference sequence). Written as DNA, the CDR3 is TGTGCCAGTAGTATAGGTTTCTCAGGGGGCGGCCTACGGGAGCAGTACTTC. Protein: CASSIGFSGGGLREQYF.

This chain joins TRBV5-8 and TRBJ1-2; a possible D gene is TRBD1 (5 bases). Germline V lookup: CDR1 SGHTS, CDR2 YDEGEE. V lost 1 base, J lost 8 bases, and 12 bases lay in between. The CDR3 is 13 amino acids. The CDR3 reads CASSLSGRDGYTF. The CDR3 coding sequence is TGTGCCAGCAGCTTGTCAGGGAGGGACGGCTACACCTTC.

The chain has TRBV3-1 (or the pseudogene TRBV3-2) and TRBJ2-6, with 7 bases lining up with TRBD1. This CDR3 region has 19 residues. The V gene's germline CDR1 is LGHDT and CDR2 YNNKEL (reference sequence). Trimming took 1 base from V and 0 from J; bases not matched to a gene: 9. The CDR3 loop reads CASSQGRGQVVSGANVLTF. The CDR3 nucleotides are TGTGCCAGCAGCCAAGGCAGAGGACAGGTGGTCTCTGGGGCCAACGTCCTGACTTTC.

The chain combines TRBV2 with TRBJ2-7; 7 bases are shared with TRBD1. This CDR3 is built from 14 residues. Trimming took 5 bases from V and 1 from J; bases not matched to a gene: 5. Germline-derived CDR1 and CDR2 are SNHLY and FYNNEI. The CDR3 spells CASSRTGRSYEQYF. DNA for the CDR3: TGTGCCAGCAGTCGGACAGGTCGTTCCTACGAGCAGTACTTC.